The rows below give T cell receptor beta chains drawn from one sample of a study of identical twins. TCRdb re-called the 5' RACE reads through MiXCR, storing one row per CDR3 protein. The sample records around 680,000 distinct CDR3 sequences, more than 6.5% being singletons. The sample was also reused in another study, on yellow fever vaccine responses in identical twins.

The specimen was PBMCs. These TCRs come from a woman in her late teens or twenties in good health. CDR3s include the opening cysteine and the closing phenylalanine or tryptophan. The order of the fields is CDR3 protein, V gene.

CASSPGQDPGTDTQYF	TRBV23-1
CASSWGRSTDTQYF	TRBV5-6
CASSWGLNQPQHF	TRBV27
CASSLAFGQSYNEQFF	TRBV7-2
CASRRLDTGELFF	TRBV6-2/TRBV6-3
CSATTPQGRETQYF	TRBV20-1
CASSPPTSGTYTQYF	TRBV18
CASRPGAGVAKNIQYF	TRBV4-2
CASSYREPNQPQHF	TRBV12-3/TRBV12-4
CASSSTRAQYF	TRBV7-9
CASSRRGLAGGRSTDTQYF	TRBV5-6
CSASAETSREQYF	TRBV20-1
CASSQGRERISSPLHF	TRBV4-3
CAIGQLTDTQYF	TRBV10-3
CASSERGRNEQFF	TRBV14
CASSFTSMAHQETQYF	TRBV11-1
CASSPGTSGSHTQYF	TRBV7-8
CASTAGTEAFF	TRBV12-3/TRBV12-4
CSARDSGRKAEQYF	TRBV20-1
CASSQDLAGAADTQYF	TRBV4-3
CAISETSGQETQYF	TRBV10-3
CATSRGAGGTGELFF	TRBV15
CASSAYTGELFF	TRBV7-8
CASSLAAGQDQEGDRETQYF	TRBV7-8
CASREGAGLYGYTF	TRBV19
CAWRYPIIGETQYF	TRBV30
CASTPSGAPTRDSYEQYF	TRBV28
CASSLLPGADTQYF	TRBV27
CASSRSIGSSYTEAFF	TRBV6-1
CSVRRDSATYEQYF	TRBV29-1
CASSILGTSGKQTQYF	TRBV6-5
CASTFGQNEQYF	TRBV25-1
CATSRDREGARETQYF	TRBV15
CASSFRLAGDTGELFF	TRBV28
CASSPRGQPWVLSYTF	TRBV7-7
CASTYSWTSGRAGTDTQYF	TRBV12-3/TRBV12-4
CASSQERTDEAFF	TRBV4-1
CASSPQGPVPADTQYF	TRBV12-3/TRBV12-4
CASSESQTSGDGSYNEQFF	TRBV10-1
CAISESLSLQMNTEAFF	TRBV10-3
CASSLAEDRMYYEQYF	TRBV7-6
CASSPPPVFEQFF	TRBV6-2/TRBV6-3
CASSLIAGGPFWEQFF	TRBV5-1
CASSDESGSSYNEQFF	TRBV6-4